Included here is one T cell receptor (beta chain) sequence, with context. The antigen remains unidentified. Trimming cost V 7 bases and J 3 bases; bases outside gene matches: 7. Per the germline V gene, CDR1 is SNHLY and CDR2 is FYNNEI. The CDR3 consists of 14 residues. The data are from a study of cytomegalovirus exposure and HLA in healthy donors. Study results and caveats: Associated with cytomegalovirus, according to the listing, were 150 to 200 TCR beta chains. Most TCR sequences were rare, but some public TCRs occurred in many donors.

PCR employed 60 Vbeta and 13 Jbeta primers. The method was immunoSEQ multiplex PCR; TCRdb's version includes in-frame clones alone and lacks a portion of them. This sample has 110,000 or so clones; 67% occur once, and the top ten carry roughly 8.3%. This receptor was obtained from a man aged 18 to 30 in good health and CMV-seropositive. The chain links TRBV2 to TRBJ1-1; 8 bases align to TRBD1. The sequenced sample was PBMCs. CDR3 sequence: CASTGQGTDTEAFF. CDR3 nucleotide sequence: TGTGCCAGCACAGGACAGGGTACGGACACTGAAGCTTTCTTT.